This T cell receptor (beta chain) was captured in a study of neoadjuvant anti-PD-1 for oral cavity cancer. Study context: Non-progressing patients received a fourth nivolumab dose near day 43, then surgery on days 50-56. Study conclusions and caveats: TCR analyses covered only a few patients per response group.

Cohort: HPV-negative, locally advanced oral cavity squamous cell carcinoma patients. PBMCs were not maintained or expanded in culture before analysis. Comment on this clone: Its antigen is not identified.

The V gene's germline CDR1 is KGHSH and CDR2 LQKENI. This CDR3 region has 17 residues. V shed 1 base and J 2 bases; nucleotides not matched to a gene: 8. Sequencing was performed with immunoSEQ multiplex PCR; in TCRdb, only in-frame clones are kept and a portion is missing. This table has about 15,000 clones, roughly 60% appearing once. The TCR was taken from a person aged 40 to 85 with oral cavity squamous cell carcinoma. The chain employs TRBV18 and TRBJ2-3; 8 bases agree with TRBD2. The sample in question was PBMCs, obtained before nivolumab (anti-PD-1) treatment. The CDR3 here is CASSPLPGGPSTDTQYF. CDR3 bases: TGTGCCAGCTCACCACTCCCGGGAGGGCCCTCCACAGATACGCAGTATTTT.